Shown below are 10 T cell receptor beta chains from a single sample sequenced in a study of blood T cell repertoires in COVID-19. Only in-frame clones appear in the TCRdb table, and some are missing; sequencing was by immunoSEQ multiplex PCR. The repertoire holds over 85,000 clones, with about 70% as singletons. The specimen was peripheral blood. The receptors here all came from a woman aged 55-70 years with acute or convalescent COVID-19.

The J gene is TRBJ1-2, the V gene TRBV27; D perhaps matches TRBD1 (5 bases). This CDR3 has 14 residues. V was pared by 9 bases and J by 4 bases, with 18 bases between. The germline gives CDR1 MNHEY, CDR2 SMNVEV (reference sequence). Here the CDR3 DNA reads TGTGCCAGTAGTCCGGGACTCATGAGCTATGGCTACACCTTC. It translates to CASSPGLMSYGYTF.

The rearrangement joins TRBV3-1 (or the pseudogene TRBV3-2) to TRBJ1-2; 9 bases are a match to TRBD1. The V and J ends lost 0 bases and 3 bases, in that order; junction bases with no gene match: 5. Per the germline V gene, CDR1 is LGHDT and CDR2 is YNNKEL (reference sequence). This CDR3 is built from 16 residues. This CDR3 is CASSQEGTGIHYGYTF. The CDR3 DNA reads TGTGCCAGCAGCCAAGAAGGGACAGGGATTCACTATGGCTACACCTTC.

The rearrangement links TRBV2 to TRBJ2-3, with TRBD2 identical over 10 bases. Germline loops: CDR1 SNHLY, CDR2 FYNNEI. CDR3 length: 15 residues. V lost 2 bases, J lost 7 bases, and 6 bases stayed unmatched. The CDR3 DNA reads TGTGCCAGCAGTGAAAAGCGGGGGGGCCATAATACGCAGTATTTT. It yields the protein CASSEKRGGHNTQYF.

Regarding this clone: The sample carries other DNA sequences with the same CDR3. This sequence joins TRBV18 and TRBJ1-5; possibly TRBD1 for D (5 bases). CDR3 length: 13 residues. Germline lookup yields CDR1 KGHSH and CDR2 LQKENI. Trimming cost V 3 bases and J 4 bases, with 7 bases left between them. The CDR3 is CASSPGLNQPQHF. The CDR3 region has the DNA TGTGCCAGCTCACCGGGACTTAATCAGCCCCAGCATTTT.

The J gene is TRBJ1-5, the V gene TRBV29-1; TRBD1 agrees at 9 bases. The germline gives CDR1 SQVTM, CDR2 ANQGSEA. This CDR3 has 14 residues. V lost 4 bases to trimming and J lost 4 bases; unmatched junction nucleotides: 5. Written as DNA, the CDR3 is TGCAGCGTTGTATCCGGGACAGGGAATCAGCCCCAGCATTTT. It codes for CSVVSGTGNQPQHF.

The genes are TRBV28 and TRBJ2-5, with 7 bases fitting TRBD2. CDR1 and CDR2 from the germline V gene are MDHEN and SYDVKM. The trim removed 7 bases at V and 4 bases at J, leaving 6 bases unmatched. The CDR3 length is 13 residues. Here the CDR3 reads CASTLGGRETQYF. DNA of the CDR3: TGTGCCAGCACCTTGGGGGGGAGAGAGACCCAGTACTTC.

Written as DNA, the CDR3 is TGTGCCTGGAATCGGGGGACTAAGAACACCGGGGAGCTGTTTTTT. Amino acid sequence: CAWNRGTKNTGELFF. V is TRBV30 and J is TRBJ2-2; 7 bases map to TRBD2. This CDR3 spans 15 amino acids. Unmatched junction bases numbered 6, after V lost 4 bases and J lost 1 base. CDR1 and CDR2 (germline): GTSNPN, SVGIG (reference sequence).

The chain employs TRBV28 and TRBJ2-2, with D unclear. Germline V gene sequence: CDR1 MDHEN, CDR2 SYDVKM. The CDR3 runs 15 residues. V shed 6 bases and J shed 2 bases, with 13 bases lying between them. CDR3 in DNA: TGTGCCAGCAGCCAGAGGTTTCGAAACACCGGGGAGCTGTTTTTT. Residues: CASSQRFRNTGELFF.

V and J are TRBV2 and TRBJ1-2; a possible D gene is TRBD1 (5 bases). V was shortened by 1 base and J by 4 bases, with 13 bases between the two germline ends. The germline V gene encodes CDR1 SNHLY and CDR2 FYNNEI. The CDR3 length is 15 residues. The CDR3 is CASSEVRAGLYGYTF. In nucleotides, the CDR3 is TGTGCCAGCAGTGAAGTTCGGGCAGGGCTCTATGGCTACACCTTC.

The J gene is TRBJ1-5, the V gene TRBV6-1; 8 bases align to TRBD1. With 4 bases clipped from V and 4 bases from J, the junction kept 9 bases outside the gene matches. Germline CDR1 and CDR2: MNHNS and SASEGT. This CDR3 spans 16 amino acids. The CDR3 coding sequence is TGTGCCAGCAGTGTTTTTACAGGGGGAGCTAATCAGCCCCAGCATTTT. Protein: CASSVFTGGANQPQHF.